This T cell receptor beta chain was observed in a study of blood T cell repertoires in COVID-19. Whole-study context: There were acute and convalescent COVID-19 samples, and they came from the United States, Italy and Spain. T cells, B-cell-depleted T cells, or PBMCs provided the cDNA or gDNA that served as material.

A word on this clone: This same CDR3 is encoded by further DNA sequences in the sample.

Method: immunoSEQ multiplex PCR; TCRdb's copy keeps in-frame clones and lacks some. The sample lists roughly 100,000 clones; around 89% were seen once. V lost 1 base and J lost 3, with 16 bases in between. The CDR3 is 17 residues long. CDR1 is KGHSH, CDR2 LQKENI, per germline. Material for sequencing was peripheral blood. V and J are TRBV18 and TRBJ1-3; TRBD1 might be the D (6 bases). This TCR came from a woman aged 60-75 years with acute or convalescent COVID-19. CDR3 sequence (DNA): TGTGCCAGCTCACCACTCAGACAAACGGACAGTGGAAACACCATATATTTT. It codes for CASSPLRQTDSGNTIYF.